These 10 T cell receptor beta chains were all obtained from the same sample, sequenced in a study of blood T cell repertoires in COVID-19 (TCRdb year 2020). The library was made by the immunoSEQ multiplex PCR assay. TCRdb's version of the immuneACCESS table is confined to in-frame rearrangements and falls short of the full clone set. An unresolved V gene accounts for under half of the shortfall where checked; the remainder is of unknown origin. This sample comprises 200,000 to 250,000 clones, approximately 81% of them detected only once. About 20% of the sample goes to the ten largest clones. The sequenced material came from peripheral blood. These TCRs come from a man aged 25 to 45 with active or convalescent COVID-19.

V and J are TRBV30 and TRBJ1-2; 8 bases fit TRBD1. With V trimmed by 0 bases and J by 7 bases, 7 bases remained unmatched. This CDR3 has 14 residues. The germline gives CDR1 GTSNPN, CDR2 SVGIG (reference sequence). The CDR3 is CAWSVSPGGGGYTF. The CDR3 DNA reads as TGTGCCTGGAGTGTCTCCCCAGGGGGCGGTGGCTACACCTTC.

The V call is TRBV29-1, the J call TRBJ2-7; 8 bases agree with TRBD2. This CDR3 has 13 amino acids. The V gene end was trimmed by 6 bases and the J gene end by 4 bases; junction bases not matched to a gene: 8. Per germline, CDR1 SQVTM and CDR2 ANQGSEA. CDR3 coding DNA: TGCAGCGTAGCCACCCGGGGGGGATACGAGCAGTACTTC. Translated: CSVATRGGYEQYF.

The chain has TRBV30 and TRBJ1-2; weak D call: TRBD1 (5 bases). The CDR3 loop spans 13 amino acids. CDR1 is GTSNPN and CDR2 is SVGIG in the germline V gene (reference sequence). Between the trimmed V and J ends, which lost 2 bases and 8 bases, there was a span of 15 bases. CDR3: CAWSFHNRRGYTF. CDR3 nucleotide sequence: TGTGCCTGGAGTTTCCATAACAGGCGCGGCTACACCTTC. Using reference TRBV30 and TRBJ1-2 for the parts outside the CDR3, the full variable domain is SQTIHQWPATLVQPVGSPLSLECTVEGTSNPNLYWYRQAAGRGLQLLFYSVGIGQISSEVPQNLSASRPQDRQFILSSKKLLLSDSGFYLCAWSFHNRRGYTFGSGTRLTVV.

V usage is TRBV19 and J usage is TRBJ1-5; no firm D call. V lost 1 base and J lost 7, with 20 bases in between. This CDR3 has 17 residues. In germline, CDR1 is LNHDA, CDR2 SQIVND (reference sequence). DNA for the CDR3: TGTGCCAGTAGTATAGGGATTCGGGATTCGGGCAGCCAGCCCCAGCATTTT. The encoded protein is CASSIGIRDSGSQPQHF.

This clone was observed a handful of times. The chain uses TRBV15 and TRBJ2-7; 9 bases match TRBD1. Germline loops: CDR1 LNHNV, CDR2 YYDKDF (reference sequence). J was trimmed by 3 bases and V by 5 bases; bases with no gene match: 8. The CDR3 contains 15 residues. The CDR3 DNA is TGTGCCACCAGCGGGGTAGGGACAGGGAACTACGAGCAGTACTTC. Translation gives CATSGVGTGNYEQYF. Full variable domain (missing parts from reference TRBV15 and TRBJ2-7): DAMVIQNPRYQVTQFGKPVTLSCSQTLNHNVMYWYQQKSSQAPKLLFHYYDKDFNNEADTPDNFQSRRPNTSFCFLDIRSPGLGDTAMYLCATSGVGTGNYEQYFGPGTRLTVT.

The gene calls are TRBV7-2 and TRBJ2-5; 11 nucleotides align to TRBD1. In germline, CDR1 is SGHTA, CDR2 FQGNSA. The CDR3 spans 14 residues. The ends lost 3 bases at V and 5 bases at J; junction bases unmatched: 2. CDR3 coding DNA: TGTGCCAGCAGCTTCGGGACAGGGGGGGAGACCCAGTACTTC. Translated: CASSFGTGGETQYF. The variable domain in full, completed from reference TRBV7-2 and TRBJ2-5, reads GAGVSQSPSNKVTEKGKDVELRCDPISGHTALYWYRQSLGQGLEFLIYFQGNSAPDKSGLPSDRFSAERTGGSVSTLTIQRTQQEDSAVYLCASSFGTGGETQYFGPGTRLLVL.

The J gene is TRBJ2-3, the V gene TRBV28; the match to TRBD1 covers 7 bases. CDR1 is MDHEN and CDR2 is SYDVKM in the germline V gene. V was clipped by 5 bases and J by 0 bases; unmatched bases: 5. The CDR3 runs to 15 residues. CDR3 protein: CASSNPGQSTDTQYF. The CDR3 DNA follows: TGTGCCAGCAGTAATCCGGGACAGAGCACAGATACGCAGTATTTT. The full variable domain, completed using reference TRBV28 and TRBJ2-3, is DVKVTQSSRYLVKRTGEKVFLECVQDMDHENMFWYRQDPGLGLRLIYFSYDVKMKEKGDIPEGYSVSREKKERFSLILESASTNQTSMYLCASSNPGQSTDTQYFGPGTRLTVL.

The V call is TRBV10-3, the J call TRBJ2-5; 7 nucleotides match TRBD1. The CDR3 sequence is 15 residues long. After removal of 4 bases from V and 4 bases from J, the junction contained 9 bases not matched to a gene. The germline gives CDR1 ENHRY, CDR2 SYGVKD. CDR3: CAISAGQNLGETQYF. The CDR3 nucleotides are TGTGCCATCAGTGCGGGACAGAACCTCGGAGAGACCCAGTACTTC.

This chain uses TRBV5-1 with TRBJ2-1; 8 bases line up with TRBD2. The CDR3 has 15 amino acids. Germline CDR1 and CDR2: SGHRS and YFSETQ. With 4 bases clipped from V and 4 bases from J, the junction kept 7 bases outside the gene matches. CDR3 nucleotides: TGCGCCAGCAGCGTGAGCCCTAGCGGGTACAATGAGCAGTTCTTC. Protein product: CASSVSPSGYNEQFF.

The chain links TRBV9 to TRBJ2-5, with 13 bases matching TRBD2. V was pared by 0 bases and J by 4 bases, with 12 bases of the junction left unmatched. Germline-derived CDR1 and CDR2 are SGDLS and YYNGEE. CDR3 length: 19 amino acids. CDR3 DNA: TGTGCCAGCAGCGTAGGACGTGGACTAGCGGGAGAATGGGCAGAGACCCAGTACTTC. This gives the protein CASSVGRGLAGEWAETQYF.